Shown below are 14 T cell receptor beta chains from a single sample sequenced in a study of cytomegalovirus exposure and HLA in healthy donors. The PCR ran on 60 Vbeta and 13 Jbeta primers. Some clones are missing from TCRdb's copy, which holds only in-frame ones; the method was immunoSEQ multiplex PCR. The profile shows about 200,000 clones, about nine tenths of them singletons. The sequenced material came from PBMCs. Receptors were obtained from a man aged 25 to 40 in good health and CMV-seronegative.

The chain carries TRBV18 and TRBJ1-2; 10 bases are shared with TRBD1. The CDR3 spans 16 residues. V trimming: 0 bases; J trimming: 7 bases; junction bases outside the gene matches: 8. Per the germline V gene, CDR1 is KGHSH and CDR2 is LQKENI. CDR3 nucleotides: TGTGCCAGCTCACCACCGGCGGGACAGGGGACAGCTGGCTACACCTTC. Translation: CASSPPAGQGTAGYTF.

V is TRBV27 and J is TRBJ1-6, with 8 nucleotides matching TRBD1. CDR1 and CDR2 from the germline V gene are MNHEY and SMNVEV (reference sequence). CDR3 length: 14 amino acids. With 6 bases clipped from V and 7 bases from J, the junction kept 5 bases outside the gene matches. The CDR3 nucleotides read TGTGCCAGCAGGGACAGGGTACGGAATTCACCCCTCCACTTT. Its protein is CASRDRVRNSPLHF.

The genes are TRBV28 and TRBJ2-1; unclear D gene. Between the trimmed V and J ends, which lost 3 bases and 5 bases, there was a span of 20 bases. Germline values: CDR1 MDHEN, CDR2 SYDVKM. The CDR3 has 17 residues. CDR3 DNA: TGTGCCAGCAGTTTCCCGACCCTCCGGAGAGCCAACAATGAGCAGTTCTTC. Translated: CASSFPTLRRANNEQFF.

CDR3 sequence: CASSSNRGPVYNQPQHF. Here the CDR3 DNA reads TGTGCCAGCAGCTCAAACAGGGGGCCCGTTTACAATCAGCCCCAGCATTTT. This chain links TRBV5-6 with TRBJ1-5, with 9 bases identical to TRBD1. The length of the CDR3 is 17 residues. Germline assignment: CDR1 SGHDT and CDR2 YYEEEE. Trimming removed 3 bases from V and 3 bases from J; junction bases left unmatched: 10.

The J gene is TRBJ2-5, the V gene TRBV5-1; TRBD2 might be the D (6 bases). Germline CDR1 SGHRS, CDR2 YFSETQ. This CDR3 comprises 14 residues. V was cut by 1 base and J by 5 bases, with 12 bases left in between. In DNA form, the CDR3 reads TGCGCCAGCAGCTTGATGCCCGGGGGTGAGACCCAGTACTTC. Residues: CASSLMPGGETQYF.

This chain connects TRBV23-1 to TRBJ1-1; possibly TRBD1 for D (5 bases). TRBV23-1 is noted as an ORF with a role that remains uncertain. This CDR3 is built from 18 residues. The germline V and J ends were trimmed by 0 bases and 1 base, with 18 bases remaining between them. DNA of the CDR3: TGCGCCAGCAGTCAATCGGTCATGGACATCCCACGGAACACTGAAGCTTTCTTT. It translates to CASSQSVMDIPRNTEAFF.

The chain uses TRBV2 and TRBJ1-5, with 9 nucleotides matching TRBD1. There are 13 residues in the CDR3. V trimming: 4 bases; J trimming: 6 bases; junction bases outside the gene matches: 1. Germline lookup yields CDR1 SNHLY and CDR2 FYNNEI. CDR3 sequence reads: CASSGQGVQPQHF. CDR3 DNA sequence: TGTGCCAGCAGTGGACAGGGGGTTCAGCCCCAGCATTTT.

The chain carries TRBV7-6 and TRBJ2-1; perhaps TRBD2 as D (6 bases). The CDR3 sequence is 17 residues long. Trimming removed 5 bases from V and 2 bases from J, with 19 bases in between. CDR1 and CDR2 (germline): SGHVS, FNYEAQ. The CDR3 DNA is TGTGCCAGCAGCCTAGGCGGCCGGGGGAGAACCTACAATGAGCAGTTCTTC. Protein: CASSLGGRGRTYNEQFF.

CDR3 amino acids: CASSLGDSYNEQFF. The CDR3, as DNA: TGCGCCAGCAGCTTGGGGGACAGTTACAATGAGCAGTTCTTC. The J gene is TRBJ2-1, the V gene TRBV5-1; 7 bases line up with TRBD1. Per the germline V gene, CDR1 is SGHRS and CDR2 is YFSETQ. V lost 0 bases, J lost 4 bases, and 1 base stayed unmatched. The CDR3 sequence is 14 residues long.

This sequence joins TRBV6-1 and TRBJ2-3, with 8 bases aligning to TRBD1. The length of the CDR3 is 14 residues. The V gene end was trimmed by 3 bases and the J gene end by 5 bases; junction bases not matched to a gene: 4. Germline loops: CDR1 MNHNS, CDR2 SASEGT. CDR3 in DNA: TGTGCCAGCAGTGACGGACAGGGCCAAGATACGCAGTATTTT. Protein product: CASSDGQGQDTQYF.

The chain combines TRBV28 with TRBJ2-5; 8 bases fit TRBD1. Germline values: CDR1 MDHEN, CDR2 SYDVKM. Unmatched junction bases numbered 8, after V lost 6 bases and J lost 5 bases. The CDR3 covers 14 residues. The chain's CDR3 is CASSLQGDKETQYF. CDR3 sequence (DNA): TGTGCCAGCAGCCTACAGGGGGATAAGGAGACCCAGTACTTC. The full variable domain, its missing parts supplied by reference TRBV28 and TRBJ2-5, is DVKVTQSSRYLVKRTGEKVFLECVQDMDHENMFWYRQDPGLGLRLIYFSYDVKMKEKGDIPEGYSVSREKKERFSLILESASTNQTSMYLCASSLQGDKETQYFGPGTRLLVL.

The chain is built from TRBV19 and TRBJ1-1; the D is unclear. Germline lookup yields CDR1 LNHDA and CDR2 SQIVND (reference sequence). The length of the CDR3 is 13 residues. Trimming pared 5 bases from V and 8 bases from J, leaving 15 bases between. CDR3 region: CASSDYGASEAFF. For the CDR3, the DNA is TGTGCCAGTAGTGACTATGGAGCCTCGGAAGCTTTCTTT. The complete variable domain, with remaining parts taken from reference TRBV19 and TRBJ1-1, reads DGGITQSPKYLFRKEGQNVTLSCEQNLNHDAMYWYRQDPGQGLRLIYYSQIVNDFQKGDIAEGYSVSREKKESFPLTVTSAQKNPTAFYLCASSDYGASEAFFGQGTRLTVV.

In regard to this clone: The junction departs from germline at one end; a sequencing error may be responsible. V gene TRBV7-9 combines with J gene TRBJ2-7; the match to TRBD1 covers 10 bases. Germline V gene lookup returns CDR1 SEHNR and CDR2 FQNEAQ (reference sequence). The CDR3 extends over 15 amino acids. The CDR3 region is CSSSGSGTGVYEQYF. The CDR3 DNA sequence: TGTTCCAGCAGCGGATCCGGGACAGGGGTCTACGAGCAGTACTTC.

CDR3 protein: CASSSNLISYEQYF. The CDR3 nucleotides are TGTGCCAGCAGTTCCAACCTAATCTCCTACGAGCAGTACTTC. The chain joins TRBV27 to TRBJ2-7; D is undetermined. V was shortened by 4 bases and J by 0 bases, with 10 bases between the two germline ends. Germline CDR1 reads MNHEY; CDR2 reads SMNVEV (reference sequence). The CDR3 is 14 residues long.